These T cell receptor beta chains were read from a single sample in a study of PD-1 and CTLA-4 blockade in melanoma. TCRdb keeps only in-frame clones here, not all; method: immunoSEQ multiplex PCR. The data contain fewer than 35,000 clones, 88% of them seen just once; the ten biggest clones take up more than 5.5%. The sample was CD8+ T cells from peripheral blood, taken from a patient given anti-PD-1 treatment. The receptors come from a human donor with melanoma. Both conserved end residues are part of each CDR3. A D gene is named only where the DNA matches it firmly. Size is stated for part of the rows, as once, few or many counts, or as a class when the clone is expanded.

clone size,J gene,V gene,D gene,CDR3 DNA,CDR3 protein
-,TRBJ2-7,TRBV28,-,TGTGCCAGCAGGCCCCAGGGGGGCTACGAGCAGTACTTC,CASRPQGGYEQYF
few,TRBJ1-1,TRBV6-5,-,TGTGCCAGCAGTTACGTTGGGGTATTTACTGAAGCTTTCTTT,CASSYVGVFTEAFF
-,TRBJ1-2,TRBV28,TRBD1,TGTGCCAGCAGCAAGGACAGGATCTATGGCTACACCTTC,CASSKDRIYGYTF
-,TRBJ2-7,TRBV10-2,-,TGCGCCAGCAGTGTTGACGGTATATCCTACGAGCAGTACTTC,CASSVDGISYEQYF
-,TRBJ1-2,TRBV15,-,TGTGCCACCAGCAGAGATCGAGGGATGAGTGGCTACACCTTC,CATSRDRGMSGYTF
-,TRBJ2-7,TRBV6-5,-,TGTGCCAGCAGTTACGAGGCCTCCCTCTCCTACGAGCAGTACTTC,CASSYEASLSYEQYF
-,TRBJ1-2,TRBV9,-,TGTGCCAGCAGTGGGTCCTGGGCCTATGGCTACACCTTC,CASSGSWAYGYTF
-,TRBJ1-3,TRBV13,-,TGTGCCAGCAGCTCACGGACGGAATCCTCTGGAAACACCATATATTTT,CASSSRTESSGNTIYF
-,TRBJ2-7,TRBV5-1,-,TGCGCCAGCATAGGCGGGGCTACCTACGAGCAGTACTTC,CASIGGATYEQYF
-,TRBJ1-1,TRBV5-6,-,TGTGCCAGCAGCTTGGGGCCCTCCCTCAACACTGAAGCTTTCTTT,CASSLGPSLNTEAFF
once,TRBJ1-1,TRBV7-9,-,TGTGCCAGCAGCTTAGTCCCCGGGACTGAAGCTTTCTTT,CASSLVPGTEAFF
-,TRBJ2-5,TRBV6-2/TRBV6-3,-,TGTGCCAGCAGTTATTTTGGGCTGGGGGGTCCAAAAGAAGAGACCCAGTACTTC,CASSYFGLGGPKEETQYF
-,TRBJ1-1,TRBV28,-,TGTGCCAGCAGTCCCAGAGGGGGGCTCCCGGACACTGAAGCTTTCTTT,CASSPRGGLPDTEAFF
-,TRBJ2-3,TRBV19,TRBD2,TGTGCCACCAACTCGAGGGCGGGGGGGGCAGATACGCAGTATTTT,CATNSRAGGADTQYF
-,TRBJ1-1,TRBV7-9,TRBD1,TGTGCCAGCAGCTTACTCAGGGGGCCGAACACTGAAGCTTTCTTT,CASSLLRGPNTEAFF
-,TRBJ2-7,TRBV11-2,-,TGTGCCAGCAGCTTAGAATTAGGGTCCTACGAGCAGTACTTC,CASSLELGSYEQYF
once,TRBJ2-1,TRBV7-9,TRBD2,TGTGCCAGCAGCCCCCAAAGACTAGCGCCGTCCTACAATGAGCAGTTCTTC,CASSPQRLAPSYNEQFF
-,TRBJ2-5,TRBV3-1/TRBV3-2,-,TGTGCCAGCAGCCAGGGTGGAACTACCCAAGAGACCCAGTACTTC,CASSQGGTTQETQYF
-,TRBJ1-2,TRBV30,-,TGTGCCTGGAGTCCAACTAACTATGGCTACACCTTC,CAWSPTNYGYTF
-,TRBJ1-1,TRBV4-2,-,TGTGCCAGCAGCCAGACGAGGGGGGTATCTGAAGCTTTCTTT,CASSQTRGVSEAFF
-,TRBJ1-5,TRBV4-2,TRBD1,TGTGCCAGCAGCCAAGGGACAGGGGAAGGGCAGCCCCAGCATTTT,CASSQGTGEGQPQHF
-,TRBJ1-1,TRBV4-1,-,TGCGCCAGCAGCCAGATTGGGGACTTCGTAGGGGTGGGAGCTTTCTTT,CASSQIGDFVGVGAFF
-,TRBJ1-4,TRBV7-9,-,TGTGCCAGCAGCTTATCATTTGGGACAAGGAATGAAAAACTGTTTTTT,CASSLSFGTRNEKLFF
-,TRBJ1-1,TRBV2,-,TGTGCCAGCAGTTTTAACGGGGGGGCAGCTTTCTTT,CASSFNGGAAFF
-,TRBJ2-7,TRBV6-2/TRBV6-3,-,TGTGCCAGCAGTTACAAGCTGGGGGCCGAGCAGTACTTC,CASSYKLGAEQYF
once,TRBJ2-1,TRBV7-2,-,TGTGCCAGCAGCCCAGAGGGGTACCGGCAGTTCTTC,CASSPEGYRQFF
-,TRBJ2-3,TRBV10-3,TRBD2,TGTGCCATCAGTGAAGCGGGGACCACAGATACGCAGTATTTT,CAISEAGTTDTQYF
-,TRBJ1-1,TRBV27,TRBD1,TGTGCCAGCAGTACACAGGGACAGGGGATACCTGAAGCTTTCTTT,CASSTQGQGIPEAFF
-,TRBJ2-1,TRBV11-3,-,TGTGCCAGCAGCCAAAATCCGAATGAGCAGTTCTTC,CASSQNPNEQFF
-,TRBJ2-1,TRBV9,TRBD2,TGTGCCAGCAGCCCCGGGGGGAAGGCTGAGGTGTTCTTC,CASSPGGKAEVFF
-,TRBJ1-1,TRBV28,TRBD1,TGTGCCAGCAGTTTGAGACAGGGATGGGACACTGAAGCTTTCTTT,CASSLRQGWDTEAFF
-,TRBJ1-3,TRBV5-4,-,TGTGCCAGCAGCTTGGCCGTCGGGGTTGATTCTGGAAACACCATATATTTT,CASSLAVGVDSGNTIYF
-,TRBJ1-2,TRBV19,-,TGTGCCAGTAGTCCGGGGGGAGGCTATGGCTACACCTTC,CASSPGGGYGYTF
-,TRBJ2-7,TRBV7-6,-,TGTGCCAGCAGCTACCGGGACGACTACGAGCAGTACTTC,CASSYRDDYEQYF
-,TRBJ2-5,TRBV7-8,-,TGTGCCAGCAGCTTTGGGGCGGGTCCCCAAGAGACCCAGTACTTC,CASSFGAGPQETQYF
once,TRBJ2-7,TRBV5-1,TRBD1,TGCGCCAGCAGCTTCGGGACAGGGGCCTACGAGCAGTACTTC,CASSFGTGAYEQYF
-,TRBJ1-2,TRBV28,-,TGTGCCAGCAGTCCGGAGGGGACCTTCAACTATGGCTACACCTTC,CASSPEGTFNYGYTF
-,TRBJ1-1,TRBV27,-,TGTGCCAGCAGTTTAAGGGCGGGGACTGAAGCTTTCTTT,CASSLRAGTEAFF
-,TRBJ2-1,TRBV6-1,-,TGTGCCAGCAGTGAAGGACGGGGAGACTTTTACAATGAGCAGTTCTTC,CASSEGRGDFYNEQFF
-,TRBJ2-1,TRBV28,-,TGTGCCAGCAGTTTACCCACAGGCACCTGGTACAATGAGCAGTTCTTC,CASSLPTGTWYNEQFF
-,TRBJ1-1,TRBV18,TRBD1,TGTGCCAGCTCACCGACAGGGGGTTATACTGAAGCTTTCTTT,CASSPTGGYTEAFF
-,TRBJ1-5,TRBV5-5,-,TGTGCCAGCAGCTTTGAGACAGGACTTAGCAATCAGCCCCAGCATTTT,CASSFETGLSNQPQHF
once,TRBJ2-3,TRBV29-1,TRBD2,TGCAGCGTTGTAGGACTAGCGGGGGATGATACGCAGTATTTT,CSVVGLAGDDTQYF
-,TRBJ2-2,TRBV7-2,-,TGTGCCAGCAGGTCCCGGGACATAAACACCGGGGAGCTGTTTTTT,CASRSRDINTGELFF